One sample yielded the 14 T cell receptor beta chains listed below, sequenced in a study of CD8+CD57+ T cells in acquired aplastic anemia. Before being chosen for sequencing, patients had shown CD8+CD57+ cell expansion by flow cytometry. TCR beta VDJ and CDR3 were profiled, and genomic DNA was the template. TCRdb reprocessed the reads with MiXCR, giving one entry per CDR3 protein. The sample consists of some 170,000 distinct CDR3 sequences, 65% to 75% of them appearing once. Sample: sorted CD4+, CD8+, or CD8+CD57+ T cells (not recorded which) from PBMCs. These TCRs come from a human donor with aplastic anemia.

The rearrangement uses TRBV14 and TRBJ1-3; D gene unclear. V was shortened by 0 bases and J by 1 base, with 7 bases between the two germline ends. The germline V gene encodes CDR1 SGHDN and CDR2 FVKESK. The CDR3 runs to 15 residues. CDR3 in amino acids: CASSQDAVSGNTIYF. Written as DNA, the CDR3 is TGTGCCAGCAGCCAAGATGCGGTGTCTGGAAACACCATATATTTT.

This clonotype was recorded a few times. The V gene is TRBV20-1, the J gene TRBJ2-7, with D perhaps given as TRBD1 or TRBD2 (6 bases each). This CDR3 contains 14 residues. Per the germline V gene, CDR1 is DFQATT and CDR2 is SNEGSKA (reference sequence). With 2 bases removed from V and 4 bases from J, the gap between germline ends came to 15 bases. The CDR3 bases are TGCAGTGCTAGAATCGTGGGGGGCCGGTACGAGCAGTACTTC. Encoded protein: CSARIVGGRYEQYF.

This clonotype was seen repeatedly, ten times or more. The chain recombines TRBV20-1 with TRBJ2-5, with 8 bases matching TRBD2. The CDR3 length is 15 residues. From germline, CDR1 is DFQATT and CDR2 SNEGSKA (reference sequence). Trimming cost V 6 bases and J 4 bases; bases outside gene matches: 13. The CDR3 reads CSASSEGLESETQYF. The CDR3 DNA reads as TGCAGTGCCAGCAGCGAGGGACTAGAGTCAGAGACCCAGTACTTC.

V is TRBV19 and J is TRBJ2-1; D not resolved. The germline V gene has CDR1 LNHDA and CDR2 SQIVND (reference sequence). The CDR3 loop spans 13 amino acids. The V end lost 6 bases, the J end lost 4 bases, and 10 bases lay between the germline ends. The chain's CDR3 is CASSLTAYNEQFF. The DNA for the CDR3 is TGTGCCAGTAGCCTAACAGCGTACAATGAGCAGTTCTTC.

V and J are TRBV20-1 and TRBJ1-1; TRBD1 might be the D (5 bases). Germline values: CDR1 DFQATT, CDR2 SNEGSKA (reference sequence). There are 15 residues in the CDR3. V lost 6 bases and J lost 7, with 24 bases in between. The CDR3 sequence is CSAAGLADSYNEAFF. CDR3 coding DNA: TGCAGTGCGGCGGGACTAGCGGACTCCTACAATGAAGCTTTCTTT.

The rearrangement links TRBV10-3 to TRBJ2-1, with TRBD1 matching over 10 bases. Germline V CDR1 and CDR2: ENHRY, SYGVKD. With 1 base clipped from V and 8 bases from J, the junction kept 5 bases outside the gene matches. The CDR3 spans 15 residues. CDR3 protein: CAISEFGQGEDEQFF. In DNA, the CDR3 is TGTGCCATCAGTGAGTTCGGACAGGGGGAGGATGAGCAGTTCTTC.

The chain is built from TRBV24-1 and TRBJ2-7, with 10 bases that match TRBD1. In germline, CDR1 is KGHDR, CDR2 SFDVKD. V dropped 6 bases and J dropped 3; count of bases not matched to a gene: 10. This CDR3 is built from 16 residues. The CDR3 DNA reads as TGTGCCACCAGTTCAATCCGGGACAGGGGAAACTACGAGCAGTACTTC. Its translation: CATSSIRDRGNYEQYF.

The chain uses TRBV9 and TRBJ2-7; TRBD1 aligns across 10 bases. The CDR3 loop spans 14 amino acids. Germline CDR1 reads SGDLS; CDR2 reads YYNGEE. V shed 3 bases and J 3 bases; nucleotides not matched to a gene: 3. CDR3 nucleotide sequence: TGTGCCAGCAGCGAGGGGACAGGGGACTACGAGCAGTACTTC. This codes for CASSEGTGDYEQYF.

This chain connects TRBV5-1 to TRBJ2-3; 7 nucleotides match TRBD1. V trimming: 4 bases; J trimming: 0 bases; junction bases outside the gene matches: 5. The CDR3 runs 15 residues. Germline assignment: CDR1 SGHRS and CDR2 YFSETQ. CDR3 sequence: CASSDGTDSTDTQYF. The DNA for the CDR3 is TGCGCCAGCAGCGACGGGACAGACAGCACAGATACGCAGTATTTT.

This clonotype was seen ten or more times. The V call is TRBV5-1, the J call TRBJ2-5, with 8 bases aligning to TRBD2. The trim removed 0 bases at V and 4 bases at J, leaving 11 bases unmatched. The CDR3 runs to 17 residues. Per germline, CDR1 SGHRS and CDR2 YFSETQ. The DNA of the CDR3 is TGCGCCAGCAGCTTGGGACAGGTCGCGGGGGGAGGAGAGACCCAGTACTTC. Translating gives CASSLGQVAGGGETQYF.

The chain is built from TRBV20-1 and TRBJ2-2, with a possible D match to TRBD1 (5 bases). The CDR3 has 14 residues. Per germline, CDR1 DFQATT and CDR2 SNEGSKA (reference sequence). The V gene lost 3 bases and the J gene lost 1 base, with 9 bases spanning the gap. Here the CDR3 reads CSARAGQNTGELFF. DNA for the CDR3: TGCAGTGCTAGGGCCGGACAGAACACCGGGGAGCTGTTTTTT.

The J gene is TRBJ2-1, the V gene TRBV4-2; D is uncertain. The CDR3 runs 14 residues. Germline assignment: CDR1 LGHNA and CDR2 YNFKEQ. The V and J ends lost 5 bases and 5 bases respectively, with 13 bases between them. The CDR3 here is CASSYRSLNNEQFF. In nucleotides, the CDR3 is TGTGCCAGCAGCTATAGATCTCTTAACAATGAGCAGTTCTTC.

This clonotype was recorded only once. The rearrangement uses TRBV11-2 and TRBJ1-2; TRBD1 is a possible D gene (6 bases). Germline lookup yields CDR1 SGHAT and CDR2 FQNNGV. Trimming stripped 1 base from V and 2 bases from J, with 11 bases between. The CDR3 sequence is 15 residues long. The CDR3 reads CASSLGPGANYGYTF. The CDR3 DNA is TGTGCCAGCAGCTTAGGGCCAGGGGCGAACTATGGCTACACCTTC.

V is TRBV20-1 and J is TRBJ2-1; 14 bases agree with TRBD2. The ends lost 0 bases at V and 5 bases at J; junction bases unmatched: 0. CDR3 size: 15 residues. CDR1 is DFQATT and CDR2 is SNEGSKA in the germline V gene (reference sequence). For the CDR3, the DNA is TGCAGTGCTAGAGAGACTAGCGGGGGGGACAATGAGCAGTTCTTC. It encodes CSARETSGGDNEQFF.